The T cell receptor (beta chain) described here comes from a study of blood T cell repertoires in COVID-19. Study-level information: Collection of acute and convalescent COVID-19 samples took place in the United States, Italy and Spain. PBMCs, B-cell-depleted T cells, or T cells were the source of the cDNA or gDNA that made up the material.

The V and J ends lost 4 bases and 0 bases, in that order; junction bases with no gene match: 10. This CDR3 is 19 amino acids long. Looked up from germline, CDR1 is SGHRS and CDR2 is YFSETQ. Sequencing was performed with immunoSEQ multiplex PCR; in TCRdb, only in-frame clones are kept and a portion is missing. The sample carries a few hundred thousand clones, approximately 90% recorded once. The chain has TRBV5-1 and TRBJ2-3; 14 positions agree with TRBD2. The material sequenced was PBMCs or T cells enriched from blood (not recorded which). The clonotype originates from a young woman who had recovered from COVID-19. CDR3 nucleotides: TGCGCCAGCAGCCTAAGGACTAGCGGGGGGACCCCCAGCACAGATACGCAGTATTTT. Protein sequence: CASSLRTSGGTPSTDTQYF.